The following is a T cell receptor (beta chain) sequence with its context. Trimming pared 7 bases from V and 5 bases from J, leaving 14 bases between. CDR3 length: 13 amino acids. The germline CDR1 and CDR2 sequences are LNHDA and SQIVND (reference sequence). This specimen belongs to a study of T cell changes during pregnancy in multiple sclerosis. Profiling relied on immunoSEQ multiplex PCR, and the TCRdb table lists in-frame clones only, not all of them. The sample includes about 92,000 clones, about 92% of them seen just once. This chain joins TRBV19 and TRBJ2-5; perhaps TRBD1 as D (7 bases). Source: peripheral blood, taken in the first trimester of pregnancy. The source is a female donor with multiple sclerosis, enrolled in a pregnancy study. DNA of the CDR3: TGTGCCAGTACTTCAGGGGGGATGGAGACCCAGTACTTC. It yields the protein CASTSGGMETQYF.